This entry lists 23 T cell receptor beta chains sequenced from one sample in a study of cytomegalovirus exposure and HLA in healthy donors. PCR employed 60 Vbeta and 13 Jbeta primers. Generated by immunoSEQ multiplex PCR, the TCRdb table keeps only in-frame clones and is missing some. The table has about 73,000 clones, 65% to 80% seen once. Material: PBMCs. The source is a man in his 70s in good health and CMV-seronegative.

This clone has more than one count but fewer than ten. The chain joins TRBV10-2 to TRBJ2-2, with 11 nucleotides matching TRBD2. J gave up 3 bases and V 6 bases, and 3 bases lay outside the gene matches. CDR1 is WSHSY and CDR2 is SAAADI in the germline V gene. This CDR3 contains 15 residues. Here the CDR3 DNA reads TGCGCCAGCAGGGAGGGACTAGCGGACACCGGGGAGCTGTTTTTT. This codes for CASREGLADTGELFF.

The chain joins TRBV13 to TRBJ2-5; 10 nucleotides align to TRBD2. The CDR3 extends over 14 amino acids. Germline V lookup: CDR1 PRHDT, CDR2 FYEKMQ (reference sequence). With 5 bases clipped from V and 5 bases from J, the junction kept 5 bases outside the gene matches. The CDR3 bases are TGTGCCAGCAGCCTCCGGACTAGCGGTGAGACCCAGTACTTC. Translation gives CASSLRTSGETQYF. Filled out from reference TRBV13 and TRBJ2-5, the complete variable domain reads AAGVIQSPRHLIKEKRETATLKCYPIPRHDTVYWYQQGPGQDPQFLISFYEKMQSDKGSIPDRFSAQQFSDYHSELNMSSLELGDSALYFCASSLRTSGETQYFGPGTRLLVL.

By share of the sample, this clone is medium-sized. The chain employs TRBV5-8 and TRBJ2-5; 15 nucleotides agree with TRBD2. The V gene end was trimmed by 3 bases and the J gene end by 2 bases; junction bases not matched to a gene: 5. This CDR3 spans 17 amino acids. CDR1 is SGHTS, CDR2 YDEGEE, per germline. CDR3 sequence: CASSSGLAGGTQETQYF. In DNA form, the CDR3 reads TGTGCCAGCAGCTCGGGACTAGCGGGAGGAACTCAAGAGACCCAGTACTTC.

This clone has only one observation. This chain links TRBV18 with TRBJ2-5; 8 positions agree with TRBD1. From germline, CDR1 is KGHSH and CDR2 LQKENI. The CDR3 has 13 residues. V trimming: 5 bases; J trimming: 4 bases; junction bases outside the gene matches: 3. This chain's CDR3 is CASSYGQGETQYF. In nucleotides, the CDR3 is TGTGCCAGCTCATACGGACAGGGAGAGACCCAGTACTTC.

This clone was detected only a few times. The chain recombines TRBV6-6 with TRBJ1-5, with D possibly TRBD1 on 5 matching bases. V was cut by 4 bases and J by 5 bases, with 6 bases left in between. Germline assignment: CDR1 MNHNY and CDR2 SVGAGI (reference sequence). This CDR3 has 12 residues. CDR3 DNA: TGTGCCAGCAGTTCGGGGGATCAGCCCCAGCATTTT. Translating gives CASSSGDQPQHF.

The rearrangement joins TRBV16 to TRBJ1-6; D perhaps matches TRBD1 (5 bases). Germline CDR1 reads KGHSY; CDR2 reads FQNENV. The CDR3 consists of 15 residues. V lost 3 bases, J lost 6 bases, and 12 bases lay in between. The CDR3 DNA is TGTGCCAGCAGCCAGAATATGGGGCTTAATTCACCCCTCCACTTT. Protein sequence: CASSQNMGLNSPLHF.

Concerning this clone: Other DNA sequences in this specimen translate into the identical CDR3. The chain couples TRBV7-6 to TRBJ2-1; TRBD1 might be the D (5 bases). This CDR3 is built from 12 residues. Germline V CDR1 and CDR2: SGHVS, FNYEAQ. V lost 5 bases and J 7 bases, leaving 9 bases between the germline ends. CDR3 loop: CASSRRGNEQFF. DNA for the CDR3: TGTGCCAGCAGCCGAAGGGGAAATGAGCAGTTCTTC.

The rearrangement links TRBV6-6 to TRBJ2-5, with 10 bases that match TRBD2. Matching the DNA end better, TRBJ2-7 makes the J call doubtful. This CDR3 has 15 residues. Germline values: CDR1 MNHNY, CDR2 SVGAGI (reference sequence). The chain's CDR3 is CASSPGLARVYEQYF. Here the CDR3 DNA reads TGTGCCAGCAGTCCGGGACTAGCGAGAGTCTACGAGCAGTACTTC.

The J gene is TRBJ2-7, the V gene TRBV4-1; 10 positions match TRBD1. J lost 5 bases, V lost 4 bases, and 5 bases had no gene match. This CDR3 spans 14 amino acids. Germline V CDR1 and CDR2: MGHRA, YSYEKL. The chain's CDR3 is CASSLGQGENEQYF. The CDR3 coding sequence is TGCGCCAGCAGCCTCGGACAGGGGGAAAACGAGCAGTACTTC.

The sample holds a few counts of this clone. A far larger clone is only one base removed, so a read error is likely. Other DNA sequences in the sample encode the same CDR3. This chain joins TRBV5-8 and TRBJ1-2, with D possibly TRBD1 on 5 matching bases. Trimming removed 4 bases at V and 4 bases at J, with 17 bases between. Germline CDR1 reads SGHTS; CDR2 reads YDEGEE. This CDR3 has 15 residues. Here the CDR3 reads CASSRDFRITYGYTF. CDR3 in DNA: TGTGCCAGCAGCCGGGACTTTCGAATCACCTATGGCTACACCTTC.

Here the CDR3 DNA reads TGTGCCAGCAGTCCCAGACTAGAACCGTACGAGCAGTACTTC. It codes for CASSPRLEPYEQYF. This rearrangement joins TRBV28 to TRBJ2-7; possibly TRBD2 for D (6 bases). The length of the CDR3 is 14 residues. The V gene lost 5 bases and the J gene lost 4 bases, with 15 bases spanning the gap. Germline V gene sequence: CDR1 MDHEN, CDR2 SYDVKM.

In its sample, this clone was seen once. The V call is TRBV29-1, the J call TRBJ1-3; D is perhaps TRBD1 (5 bases). CDR3 length: 15 residues. CDR1 and CDR2 from the germline V gene are SQVTM and ANQGSEA. Trimming cost V 2 bases and J 0 bases, with 11 bases left between them. The DNA of the CDR3 is TGCAGCGTTGAAAACCCCACAGGCTCTGGAAACACCATATATTTT. Protein product: CSVENPTGSGNTIYF.

V usage is TRBV19 and J usage is TRBJ2-1; 7 nucleotides agree with TRBD2. Germline CDR1 reads LNHDA; CDR2 reads SQIVND (reference sequence). Trimming cost V 10 bases and J 4 bases; bases outside gene matches: 10. The CDR3 covers 14 residues. The CDR3 spells CATLGLGGYNEQFF. The DNA for the CDR3 is TGTGCCACCCTGGGGCTCGGGGGGTACAATGAGCAGTTCTTC.

The chain uses TRBV4-3 and TRBJ2-5; TRBD1 matches 7 bases. The V gene end was trimmed by 4 bases and the J gene end by 4 bases; junction bases not matched to a gene: 6. Germline CDR1 reads LGHNA; CDR2 reads YSLEER. CDR3 length: 14 amino acids. CDR3 region: CASSLTTGRETQYF. In DNA form, the CDR3 reads TGCGCCAGCAGCCTAACGACAGGGAGAGAGACCCAGTACTTC.

V and J are TRBV19 and TRBJ1-6, with 7 bases aligning to TRBD1. J gave up 0 bases and V 6 bases, and 5 bases lay outside the gene matches. Germline CDR1 is LNHDA and CDR2 is SQIVND (reference sequence). The length of the CDR3 is 16 residues. CDR3 in amino acids: CASRKWDSSYNSPLHF. The CDR3 bases are TGTGCCAGTAGAAAATGGGACAGCTCCTATAATTCACCCCTCCACTTT.

The CDR3 sequence: CASSQAGDVGELFF. In DNA, the CDR3 is TGTGCCAGCAGCCAAGCGGGAGATGTCGGGGAGCTGTTTTTT. The rearrangement links TRBV14 to TRBJ2-2; D perhaps matches TRBD2 (6 bases). Trimming removed 1 base at V and 7 bases at J, with 10 bases between. Germline lookup yields CDR1 SGHDN and CDR2 FVKESK. The CDR3 contains 14 residues.

V is TRBV19 and J is TRBJ2-7, with 8 bases identical to TRBD2. The V gene end was trimmed by 2 bases and the J gene end by 0 bases; junction bases not matched to a gene: 6. This CDR3 comprises 16 residues. Germline V gene lookup returns CDR1 LNHDA and CDR2 SQIVND (reference sequence). CDR3 nucleotide sequence: TGTGCCAGTAGTATATATAGCGGGACTCACTCCTACGAGCAGTACTTC. Translating gives CASSIYSGTHSYEQYF.

This chain links TRBV7-2 with TRBJ1-3; TRBD1 agrees at 9 bases. This CDR3 is built from 15 residues. Losses at the gene ends were 7 bases for V and 2 bases for J; bases not matched to a gene: 6. The germline V gene encodes CDR1 SGHTA and CDR2 FQGNSA. The CDR3 sequence is CASTSQGATGNTIYF. The CDR3 DNA is TGTGCCAGCACCTCACAGGGGGCAACTGGAAACACCATATATTTT.

The chain recombines TRBV19 with TRBJ2-2, with D possibly matching TRBD1 (6 bases). CDR1 is LNHDA, CDR2 SQIVND, per germline (reference sequence). V was pared by 6 bases and J by 5 bases, with 25 bases between. CDR3 length: 18 amino acids. CDR3 in DNA: TGTGCCAGTAGCCGAAACCCTCTAGGGCAGGGGACGACCGGGGAGCTGTTTTTT. This gives the protein CASSRNPLGQGTTGELFF.

The chain joins TRBV6-1 to TRBJ1-2; no reliable D call. CDR1 MNHNS and CDR2 SASEGT come from the germline V gene. With 1 base removed from V and 4 bases from J, the gap between germline ends came to 13 bases. The CDR3 sequence is 15 residues long. CDR3 nucleotides: TGTGCCAGCAGTGAAGATGAGCATACAGCCTATGGCTACACCTTC. It yields the protein CASSEDEHTAYGYTF.

V usage is TRBV4-1 and J usage is TRBJ2-1; possibly TRBD1 for D (7 bases). V shed 4 bases and J shed 8 bases, with 12 bases lying between them. The CDR3 loop spans 13 amino acids. Germline V gene lookup returns CDR1 MGHRA and CDR2 YSYEKL. The CDR3 protein is CASSRQGGDEQFF. Here the CDR3 DNA reads TGCGCCAGCAGCCGACAGGGAGGCGATGAGCAGTTCTTC.

The chain recombines TRBV7-2 with TRBJ2-3; no definite D call. Germline assignment: CDR1 SGHTA and CDR2 FQGNSA. The CDR3 spans 14 residues. The ends were cut back, 1 base at V and 6 bases at J, with 11 bases in the middle. The CDR3 spells CASSLEVTRDTQYF. DNA for the CDR3: TGTGCCAGCAGCTTAGAGGTGACGAGGGATACGCAGTATTTT.

The chain couples TRBV7-2 to TRBJ2-2, with TRBD2 matching over 10 bases. CDR3 length: 15 amino acids. Germline V gene lookup returns CDR1 SGHTA and CDR2 FQGNSA. The V segment lost 5 bases and the J segment 4 bases; nucleotides outside the gene matches: 4. The CDR3 loop reads CASSLGLAVTGELFF. The CDR3 bases are TGTGCCAGCAGCCTAGGACTAGCGGTCACCGGGGAGCTGTTTTTT.